This T cell receptor beta chain stems from a study of cytomegalovirus exposure and HLA in healthy donors. This PCR relied on a set of 60 Vbeta primers and 13 Jbeta primers. Sequenced by immunoSEQ multiplex PCR; TCRdb stores in-frame clones only, minus some. In the table there are approximately 120,000 clones, around 75% of which are singletons. Notes on this clone: As yet, its antigen is unknown.

Study-wide results and caveats: There were reportedly fewer N-insertions in an Asian-associated ancestry cluster than the approximately 600-donor mean, in a later analysis. A prior analysis recorded that most TCR beta V segments were productive about 87% or about 30% of the time. Being indistinguishable, some V segments were excluded, TRBV6-2 and TRBV6-3 among them. Trimming of TCR beta V- and J-genes showed a link, identified in a later analysis, to a missense DCLRE1C variant.

Germline values: CDR1 LNHDA, CDR2 SQIVND (reference sequence). The CDR3 has 16 amino acids. The V end lost 4 bases, the J end lost 4 bases, and 17 bases lay between the germline ends. The sequenced sample was PBMCs. The chain employs TRBV19 and TRBJ1-5; no clear D gene. This TCR derives from a man between 60 and 75 years old in good health and CMV-seropositive. CDR3 residues: CASSTLGLGRNQPQHF. CDR3 DNA sequence: TGTGCCAGTAGTACCCTTGGACTAGGGCGAAATCAGCCCCAGCATTTT.